The entry below gives a single T cell receptor beta chain sequence along with its context. Only patients with spare fresh-frozen tumor and over two years of follow-up were included. None of the glioblastoma patients had an isocitrate dehydrogenase mutation. This sample stems from a study of glioma-infiltrating T cells after dendritic cell vaccination. Study at large: Samples are from glioblastoma patients in Phase I and II dendritic cell vaccine trials.

The protocol was immunoSEQ multiplex PCR, while the TCRdb copy is restricted to in-frame clones and leaves out a portion. The table has about 73,000 clones, 82% seen once. The germline V gene encodes CDR1 SGHRS and CDR2 YFSETQ. The germline V and J ends were trimmed by 0 bases and 0 bases, with 7 bases remaining between them. The CDR3 spans 15 residues. This TCR was recovered from a human donor with glioblastoma. The chain uses TRBV5-1 and TRBJ1-3; D is undetermined. The input for sequencing was blood, taken before dendritic cell vaccination. This CDR3 reads CASSLGTYSGNTIYF. The CDR3 DNA is TGCGCCAGCAGCTTGGGTACATACTCTGGAAACACCATATATTTT.